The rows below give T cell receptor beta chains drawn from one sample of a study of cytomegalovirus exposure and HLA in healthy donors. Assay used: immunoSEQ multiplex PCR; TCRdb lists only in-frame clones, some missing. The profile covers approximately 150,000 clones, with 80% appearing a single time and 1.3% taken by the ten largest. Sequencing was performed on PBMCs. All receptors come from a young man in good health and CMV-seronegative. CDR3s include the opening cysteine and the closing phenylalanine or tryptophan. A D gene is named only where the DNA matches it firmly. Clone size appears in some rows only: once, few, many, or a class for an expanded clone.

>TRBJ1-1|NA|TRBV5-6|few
TGTGCCAGCAGCTTTTCAGGGGAAGCTTTCTTT
CASSFSGEAFF
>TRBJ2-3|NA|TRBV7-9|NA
TGTGCCAGCACCTTTCGGGGGGCCTTCACAGATACGCAGTATTTT
CASTFRGAFTDTQYF
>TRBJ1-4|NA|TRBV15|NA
TGTGCCACCAGCAGAGACGGGTCTCCTAATGAAAAACTGTTTTTT
CATSRDGSPNEKLFF
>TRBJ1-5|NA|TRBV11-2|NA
TGTGCCAGCAGCCCGCTCCAAGTCGGTCAGCCCCAGCATTTT
CASSPLQVGQPQHF
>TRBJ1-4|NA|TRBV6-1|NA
TGTGCCAGCAGTGTATCGGGGAGGCGTGCAACTAATGAAAAACTGTTTTTT
CASSVSGRRATNEKLFF
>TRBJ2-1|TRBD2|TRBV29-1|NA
TGCAGCGCTACAGGACTAGCGGAGAGCTCCTACAATGAGCAGTTCTTC
CSATGLAESSYNEQFF
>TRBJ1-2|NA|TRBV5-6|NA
TGTGCCAGCAGCTTGGTGGGGCAGGGGTATGGCTACACCTTC
CASSLVGQGYGYTF
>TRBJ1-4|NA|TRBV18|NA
TGTGCCAGCTCACCGGCGGCAGAACTTGCGGATAATGAAAAACTGTTTTTT
CASSPAAELADNEKLFF
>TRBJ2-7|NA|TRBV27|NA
TGTGCCAGCTCGAGTGGTCTCTCCTACGAGCAGTACTTC
CASSSGLSYEQYF
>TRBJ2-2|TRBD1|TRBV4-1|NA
TGCGCCAGCAGCCAAGAAAACAGGGGGCTCGCCGGGGAGCTGTTTTTT
CASSQENRGLAGELFF
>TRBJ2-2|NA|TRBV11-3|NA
TGTGCCAGCAGCTTAGTGGGGTTTAGTCGGGGCACCGGGGAGCTGTTTTTT
CASSLVGFSRGTGELFF
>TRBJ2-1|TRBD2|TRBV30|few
TGTGCCTGGAGTGAGACTAGCGGGTACAATGAGCAGTTCTTC
CAWSETSGYNEQFF
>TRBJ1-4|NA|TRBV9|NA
TGTGCCAGCAGTGAGGGCGCAACTAATGAAAAACTGTTTTTT
CASSEGATNEKLFF
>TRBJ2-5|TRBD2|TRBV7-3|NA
TGTGCCAGCAGCTTATGGGGGACTAGCGGTTCAGGGACCCAGTACTTC
CASSLWGTSGSGTQYF
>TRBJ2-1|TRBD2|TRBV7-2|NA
TGTGCCAGCAGCTTGGGGGAGGGCGTGCCCTACAATGAGCAGTTCTTC
CASSLGEGVPYNEQFF
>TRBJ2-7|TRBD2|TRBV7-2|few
TGTGCCACCGGACGAGAAGGCGGGAGGTCCTCCTACGAGCAGTACTTC
CATGREGGRSSYEQYF
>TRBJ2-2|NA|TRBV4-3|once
TGCGCCAGCAGCCAAGAGAGGGCAGGCGGCGGGGAGCTGTTTTTT
CASSQERAGGGELFF
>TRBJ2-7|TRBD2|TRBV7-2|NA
TGTGCCAGCAGCTTGGAGTGGCTAGCGGTCTACGAGCAGTACTTC
CASSLEWLAVYEQYF
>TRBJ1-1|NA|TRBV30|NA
TGTGCCTGGAGTGTACCCAGAAACACTGAAGCTTTCTTT
CAWSVPRNTEAFF
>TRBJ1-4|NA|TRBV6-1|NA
TGTGCCAGCAGTGGACAGAGTAATGAAAAACTGTTTTTT
CASSGQSNEKLFF
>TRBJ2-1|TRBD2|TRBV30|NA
TGTGCCGTAAAATCCGGGACTAGCGGGACCGTCTCCTACAATGAGCAGTTCTTC
CAVKSGTSGTVSYNEQFF
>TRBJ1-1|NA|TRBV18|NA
TGTGCCAGCTCCCAGGTGGGCACTGAAGCTTTCTTT
CASSQVGTEAFF
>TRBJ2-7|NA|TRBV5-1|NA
TGCGCCAGCAGCTTTAAGGGGGTTGAGCAGTACTTC
CASSFKGVEQYF
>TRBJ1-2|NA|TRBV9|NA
TGTGCCAGCAGCGGACTAGAGGGTAAGGCTATCTATGGCTACACCTTC
CASSGLEGKAIYGYTF
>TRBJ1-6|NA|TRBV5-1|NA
TGCGCCAGCAGCTATAGGAGCTCCTATAATTCACCCCTCCACTTT
CASSYRSSYNSPLHF
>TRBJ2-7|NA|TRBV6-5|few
TGTGCCAGCAGTTACAACAGGGAAGGAGGCGAGCAGTACTTC
CASSYNREGGEQYF
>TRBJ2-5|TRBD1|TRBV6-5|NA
TGTGCCAGCAGTTCTGCCGGGACAGGGGAAGAGACCCAGTACTTC
CASSSAGTGEETQYF
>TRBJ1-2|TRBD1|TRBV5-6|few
TGTGCCTCCAGGGGGGACAGGGAGGTTGGTGGCTACACCTTC
CASRGDREVGGYTF
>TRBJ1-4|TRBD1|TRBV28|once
TGTGCCAGCAACACCCGGACAGGGGGTAATGAAAAACTGTTTTTT
CASNTRTGGNEKLFF
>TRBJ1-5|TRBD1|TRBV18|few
TGTGCCAGCTCACAAGGGACAGGGGTTGGGCAGCCCCAGCATTTT
CASSQGTGVGQPQHF
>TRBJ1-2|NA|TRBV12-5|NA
TGTGCTAGTGGTTTCTTCCCCGCCCCGGATGGCTACACCTTC
CASGFFPAPDGYTF
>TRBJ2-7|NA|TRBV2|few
TGTGCCAGCAGTGAAAGGTTTTTTGCGGGAAAGAAAGACTACGAGCAGTACTTC
CASSERFFAGKKDYEQYF
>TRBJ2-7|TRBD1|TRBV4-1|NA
TGCGCCAGCAGCCAGGGGCCGGACAGGGGCTACGAGCAGTACTTC
CASSQGPDRGYEQYF
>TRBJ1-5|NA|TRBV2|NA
TGTGCCAGCAAAACACAGGGTGTGGATCAGCCCCAGCATTTT
CASKTQGVDQPQHF
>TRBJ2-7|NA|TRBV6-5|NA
TGTGCCAGCGGGCAGAACTACGAGCAGTACTTC
CASGQNYEQYF
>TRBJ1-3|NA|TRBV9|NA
TGTGCCAGCAGCGTAGACCCCGGTTCTGGAAACACCATATATTTT
CASSVDPGSGNTIYF
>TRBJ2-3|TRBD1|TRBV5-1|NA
TGCGCCAGCAGCTTAACACCCGGGACAGGGGTAACAGATACGCAGTATTTT
CASSLTPGTGVTDTQYF
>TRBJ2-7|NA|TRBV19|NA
TGTGCCAGTAGTCCGCAGGGTCCCCACGAGCAGTACTTC
CASSPQGPHEQYF
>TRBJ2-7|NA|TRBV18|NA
TGTGCCAGCTCACAGGAAGGGGGGCAGTACTTC
CASSQEGGQYF
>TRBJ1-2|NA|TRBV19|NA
TGTGCCAGTAGTATGAGAGGCTATGGCTACACCTTC
CASSMRGYGYTF
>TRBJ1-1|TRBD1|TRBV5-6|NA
TGTGCCAGCAGCCGGGACAGGCCCACTGAAGCTTTCTTT
CASSRDRPTEAFF
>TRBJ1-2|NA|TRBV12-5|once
TGTGCTAGTGGTTGGGGGCACGACCCGGACTATGGCTACACCTTC
CASGWGHDPDYGYTF
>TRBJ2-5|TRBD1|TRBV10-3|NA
TGTGCCATCAGTGAGGGGCCAGGGGGAGCGGAGACCCAGTACTTC
CAISEGPGGAETQYF
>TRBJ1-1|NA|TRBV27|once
TGTGCCAGCAGTCTATATCCAGGGGCCGACACTGAAGCTTTCTTT
CASSLYPGADTEAFF
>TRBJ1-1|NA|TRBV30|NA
TGTGCCTGGAGCCTCAGAGGCGTTGACACTGAAGCTTTCTTT
CAWSLRGVDTEAFF
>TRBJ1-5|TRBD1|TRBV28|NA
TGTGCCAGCAGTACTACAGGGGGCACGGGTCAGCCCCAGCATTTT
CASSTTGGTGQPQHF
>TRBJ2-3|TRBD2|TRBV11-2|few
TGTGCCAGCAGCTTAGATGTAGGGCGGGGGGGCATGGATTTT
CASSLDVGRGGMDF
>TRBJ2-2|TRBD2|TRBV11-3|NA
TGTGCCAGCAGCTCGGGACTAGGGAACACCGGGGAGCTGTTTTTT
CASSSGLGNTGELFF
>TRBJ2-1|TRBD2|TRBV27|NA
TGTGCCAGCATAAGCGGGGGGTTCAGGAATGAGCAGTTCTTC
CASISGGFRNEQFF
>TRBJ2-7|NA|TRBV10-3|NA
TGTGCCATCAGATCCTGGGAGCGCATCTACGAGCAGTACTTC
CAIRSWERIYEQYF
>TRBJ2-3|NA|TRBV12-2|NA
TGTGCAAGTCGCAGGGGACTAGCGGGAGAGGGTTCCACAGATACGCAGTATTTT
CASRRGLAGEGSTDTQYF
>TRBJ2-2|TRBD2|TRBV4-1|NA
TGCGCCAGCAGCCCCGGGGGGGGAACCGGGGAGCTGTTTTTT
CASSPGGGTGELFF